This TCR beta chain emerged from a study of lymphopenia after photon versus proton radiotherapy. Sequencing was performed with immunoSEQ multiplex PCR; in TCRdb, only in-frame clones are kept and a portion is missing. In the table there are 60,000 to 75,000 clones, 87% of which are singletons. Losses at the gene ends were 5 bases for V and 6 bases for J; bases not matched to a gene: 14. CDR3 length equals 16 residues. Germline V gene sequence: CDR1 SGHTA, CDR2 FQGNSA. Comment on this clone: What it recognizes is unknown.

Overall study findings and caveats: After the lymphocyte nadir, photon-treated repertoires showed oligoclonal expansion, especially of CD8+ Temra cells. Post-nadir TCR diversity decline inversely tracked overall survival among those who died. Relative stability marked proton patients; photon patients lost diversity and naive cells.

The TCR was taken from a man older than 75 with esophageal cancer. The source was peripheral blood, collected from a patient treated with proton-based radiotherapy. The rearrangement joins TRBV7-2 to TRBJ2-7, with TRBD2 matching 9 bases. As DNA, the CDR3 is TGTGCCAGCAGCCATCAAGGCGGGAGGGCCTCTGGCGAGCAGTACTTC. Protein product: CASSHQGGRASGEQYF.